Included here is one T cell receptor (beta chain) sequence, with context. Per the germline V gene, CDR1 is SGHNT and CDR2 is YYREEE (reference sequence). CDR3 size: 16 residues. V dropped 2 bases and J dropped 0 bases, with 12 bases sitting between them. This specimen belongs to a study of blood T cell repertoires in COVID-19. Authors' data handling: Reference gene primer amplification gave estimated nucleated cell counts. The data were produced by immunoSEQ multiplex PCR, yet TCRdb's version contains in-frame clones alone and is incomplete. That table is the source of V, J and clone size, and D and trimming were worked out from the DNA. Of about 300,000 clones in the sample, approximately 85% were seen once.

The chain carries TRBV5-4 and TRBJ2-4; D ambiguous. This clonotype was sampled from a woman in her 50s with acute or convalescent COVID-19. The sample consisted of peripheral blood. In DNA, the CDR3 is TGTGCCAGCAGCTTCGGGTCGGCCCTAGCCAAAAACATTCAGTACTTC. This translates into CASSFGSALAKNIQYF.